This T cell receptor beta chain was sequenced for a study of cytotoxic CD8 clonotypes in ibrutinib-treated CLL. V was shortened by 3 bases and J by 5 bases, with 10 bases between the two germline ends. There are 13 residues in the CDR3. In germline, CDR1 is MNHEY, CDR2 SMNVEV (reference sequence). Sequencing was performed with immunoSEQ multiplex PCR; in TCRdb, only in-frame clones are kept and a portion is missing. The sample yields some 290,000 clones, more than 65% seen once. This sequence originates from a human donor with chronic lymphocytic leukemia. The chain uses TRBV27 and TRBJ2-5, with D tentatively TRBD2 (6 bases). The specimen comprised PBMCs, sampled before ibrutinib treatment. CDR3 region: CASSFRERETQYF. DNA for the CDR3: TGTGCCAGCAGTTTTCGGGAGCGGGAGACCCAGTACTTC.